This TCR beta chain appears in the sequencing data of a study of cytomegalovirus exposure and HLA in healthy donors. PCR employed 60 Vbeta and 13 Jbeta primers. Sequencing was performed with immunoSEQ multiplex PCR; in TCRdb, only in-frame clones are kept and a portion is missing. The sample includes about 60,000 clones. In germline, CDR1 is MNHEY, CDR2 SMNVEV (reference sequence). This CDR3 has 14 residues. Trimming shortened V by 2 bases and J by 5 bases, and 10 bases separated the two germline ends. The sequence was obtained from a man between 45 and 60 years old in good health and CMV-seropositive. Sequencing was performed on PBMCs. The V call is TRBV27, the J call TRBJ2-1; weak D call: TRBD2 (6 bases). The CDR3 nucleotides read TGTGCCAGCAGTTTAGGGGAGGCCGACAATGAGCAGTTCTTC. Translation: CASSLGEADNEQFF.